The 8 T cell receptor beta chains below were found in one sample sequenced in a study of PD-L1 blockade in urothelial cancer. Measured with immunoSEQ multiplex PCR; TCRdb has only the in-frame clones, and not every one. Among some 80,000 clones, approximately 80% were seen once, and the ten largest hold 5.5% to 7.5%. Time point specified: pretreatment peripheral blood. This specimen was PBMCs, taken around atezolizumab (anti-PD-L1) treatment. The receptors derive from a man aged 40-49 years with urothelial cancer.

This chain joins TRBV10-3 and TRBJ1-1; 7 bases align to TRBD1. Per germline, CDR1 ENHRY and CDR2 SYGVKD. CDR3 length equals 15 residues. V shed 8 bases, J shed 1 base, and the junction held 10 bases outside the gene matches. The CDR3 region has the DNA TGTGCCATCCGAGACAGGGTCGATTCGAACACTGAAGCTTTCTTT. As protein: CAIRDRVDSNTEAFF.

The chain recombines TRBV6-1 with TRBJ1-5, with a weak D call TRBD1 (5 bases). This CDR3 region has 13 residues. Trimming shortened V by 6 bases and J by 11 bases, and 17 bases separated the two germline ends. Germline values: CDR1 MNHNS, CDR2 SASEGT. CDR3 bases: TGTGCCAGCAGCCGACAGCTCTCTAGGACCCAGCATTTT. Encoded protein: CASSRQLSRTQHF.

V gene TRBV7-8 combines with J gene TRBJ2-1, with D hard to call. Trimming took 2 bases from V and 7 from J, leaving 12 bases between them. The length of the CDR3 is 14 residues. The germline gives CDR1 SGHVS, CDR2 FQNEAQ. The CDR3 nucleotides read TGTGCCAGCAGCTTAATCCCTAGTCAGAATGAGCAGTTCTTC. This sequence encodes CASSLIPSQNEQFF.

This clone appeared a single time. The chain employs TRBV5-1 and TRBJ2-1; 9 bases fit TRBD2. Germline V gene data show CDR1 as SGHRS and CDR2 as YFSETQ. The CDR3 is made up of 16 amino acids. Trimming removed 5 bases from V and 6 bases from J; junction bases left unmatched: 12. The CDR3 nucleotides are TGCGCCAGCAGTTTGCCCCGACTAGCGGCCTTCAATGAGCAGTTCTTC. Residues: CASSLPRLAAFNEQFF.

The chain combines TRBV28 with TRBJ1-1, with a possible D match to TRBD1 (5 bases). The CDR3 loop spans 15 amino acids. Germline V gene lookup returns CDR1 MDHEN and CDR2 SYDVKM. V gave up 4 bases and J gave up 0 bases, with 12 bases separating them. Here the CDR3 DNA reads TGTGCCAGCAGTTCGAGACAGAGATTGAACACTGAAGCTTTCTTT. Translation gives CASSSRQRLNTEAFF.

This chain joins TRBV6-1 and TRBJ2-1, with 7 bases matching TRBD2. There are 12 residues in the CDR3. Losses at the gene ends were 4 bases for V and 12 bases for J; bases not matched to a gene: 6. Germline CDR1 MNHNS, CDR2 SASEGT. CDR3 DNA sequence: TGTGCCAGCAGTGGCCGGACTAGTCGGCAGTTCTTC. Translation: CASSGRTSRQFF.

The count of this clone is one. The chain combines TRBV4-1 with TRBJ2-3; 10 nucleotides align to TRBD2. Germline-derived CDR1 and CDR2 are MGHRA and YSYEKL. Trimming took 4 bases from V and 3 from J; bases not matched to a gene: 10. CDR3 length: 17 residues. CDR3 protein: CASSRSSGGPATDTQYF. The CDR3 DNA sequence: TGCGCCAGCAGCCGGTCTAGCGGGGGTCCCGCGACAGATACGCAGTATTTT.

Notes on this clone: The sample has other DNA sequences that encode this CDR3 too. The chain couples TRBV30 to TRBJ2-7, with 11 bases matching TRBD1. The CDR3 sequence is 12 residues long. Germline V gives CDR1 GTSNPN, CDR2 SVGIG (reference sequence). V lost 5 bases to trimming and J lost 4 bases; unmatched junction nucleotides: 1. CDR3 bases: TGTGCCTGGGGGACAGGGGGGTACGAGCAGTACTTC. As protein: CAWGTGGYEQYF.